The entry that follows covers one T cell receptor (beta chain) sequence. The data were taken from a study of cytomegalovirus exposure and HLA in healthy donors. Overall study: Falling in the Caucasian-associated ancestry cluster were about four fifths of 398 genotyped donors.

This CDR3 comprises 12 residues. Germline CDR1 is PRHDT and CDR2 is FYEKMQ (reference sequence). The germline V and J ends were trimmed by 6 bases and 6 bases, with 12 bases remaining between them. Amplification used 60 Vbeta primers and 13 Jbeta primers. Sequenced by immunoSEQ multiplex PCR; TCRdb stores in-frame clones only, minus some. Counted here are about 210,000 clones, 70% to 90% occurring once; the ten biggest clones make up around 0.3%. The sequenced material came from PBMCs. This TCR came from a woman aged 30 to 39 in good health and CMV-seronegative. The chain combines TRBV13 with TRBJ2-7; a weak D match, TRBD1 (6 bases). CDR3 in DNA: TGTGCCAGCAGTTCCCAGGGGTCCGAGCAGTACTTC. It translates to CASSSQGSEQYF.